These T cell receptor beta chains were read from a single sample in a study of patients and donors after allogeneic stem cell transplantation. TCRdb reprocessed the RT-PCR reads with MiXCR, giving one entry per CDR3 protein. The data show about 110,000 distinct CDR3 sequences, around 35% seen once. The source material was blood, either unsorted or a sorted T cell fraction (not recorded which). Receptors were obtained from a human donor who was either an allogeneic HSCT recipient or a stem cell or donor lymphocyte infusion donor (not recorded which). It is not recorded whose cells these are; they may come from a transplant donor. CDR3s include the opening cysteine and the closing phenylalanine or tryptophan. The D gene is left open where the match is weak. The size field is filled for only some rows; it gives once, few, many or a size class.

size: NA; J: TRBJ1-6; D: NA; V: TRBV11-2; CDR3: CASSPYLRGNNSPLHF
size: NA; J: TRBJ2-5; D: NA; V: TRBV7-9; CDR3: CASSILPPGVRETQYF
size: NA; J: TRBJ2-5; D: NA; V: TRBV7-2; CDR3: CASSFGRHQETQYF
size: NA; J: TRBJ2-1; D: NA; V: TRBV9; CDR3: CASSLWGRSSYNEQFF
size: few; J: TRBJ1-5; D: TRBD1; V: TRBV28; CDR3: CASSPQTGRNQPQHF
size: few; J: TRBJ1-6; D: NA; V: TRBV5-1; CDR3: CASSLGPEAPLHF
size: NA; J: TRBJ2-6; D: NA; V: TRBV24-1; CDR3: CATSYSKSGANVLTF
size: NA; J: TRBJ1-1; D: NA; V: TRBV11-2; CDR3: CASSLDRLDTEAFF
size: NA; J: TRBJ1-5; D: NA; V: TRBV7-3; CDR3: CASSLNMYQPQHF
size: many; J: TRBJ2-1; D: TRBD2; V: TRBV7-2; CDR3: CASSPKAPGLAPNEQFF
size: NA; J: TRBJ2-3; D: NA; V: TRBV28; CDR3: CASSAESTQYF
size: NA; J: TRBJ2-2; D: NA; V: TRBV5-1; CDR3: CASSLSGDGTGELFF
size: NA; J: TRBJ2-5; D: NA; V: TRBV12-3/TRBV12-4; CDR3: CASSTLGFQETQYF
size: few; J: TRBJ1-3; D: NA; V: TRBV5-1; CDR3: CASSKEGFGGNTIYF
size: many; J: TRBJ2-1; D: NA; V: TRBV12-3/TRBV12-4; CDR3: CASSLGNEQFF
size: few; J: TRBJ2-7; D: TRBD2; V: TRBV20-1; CDR3: CSARDRSGLAGYEQYF